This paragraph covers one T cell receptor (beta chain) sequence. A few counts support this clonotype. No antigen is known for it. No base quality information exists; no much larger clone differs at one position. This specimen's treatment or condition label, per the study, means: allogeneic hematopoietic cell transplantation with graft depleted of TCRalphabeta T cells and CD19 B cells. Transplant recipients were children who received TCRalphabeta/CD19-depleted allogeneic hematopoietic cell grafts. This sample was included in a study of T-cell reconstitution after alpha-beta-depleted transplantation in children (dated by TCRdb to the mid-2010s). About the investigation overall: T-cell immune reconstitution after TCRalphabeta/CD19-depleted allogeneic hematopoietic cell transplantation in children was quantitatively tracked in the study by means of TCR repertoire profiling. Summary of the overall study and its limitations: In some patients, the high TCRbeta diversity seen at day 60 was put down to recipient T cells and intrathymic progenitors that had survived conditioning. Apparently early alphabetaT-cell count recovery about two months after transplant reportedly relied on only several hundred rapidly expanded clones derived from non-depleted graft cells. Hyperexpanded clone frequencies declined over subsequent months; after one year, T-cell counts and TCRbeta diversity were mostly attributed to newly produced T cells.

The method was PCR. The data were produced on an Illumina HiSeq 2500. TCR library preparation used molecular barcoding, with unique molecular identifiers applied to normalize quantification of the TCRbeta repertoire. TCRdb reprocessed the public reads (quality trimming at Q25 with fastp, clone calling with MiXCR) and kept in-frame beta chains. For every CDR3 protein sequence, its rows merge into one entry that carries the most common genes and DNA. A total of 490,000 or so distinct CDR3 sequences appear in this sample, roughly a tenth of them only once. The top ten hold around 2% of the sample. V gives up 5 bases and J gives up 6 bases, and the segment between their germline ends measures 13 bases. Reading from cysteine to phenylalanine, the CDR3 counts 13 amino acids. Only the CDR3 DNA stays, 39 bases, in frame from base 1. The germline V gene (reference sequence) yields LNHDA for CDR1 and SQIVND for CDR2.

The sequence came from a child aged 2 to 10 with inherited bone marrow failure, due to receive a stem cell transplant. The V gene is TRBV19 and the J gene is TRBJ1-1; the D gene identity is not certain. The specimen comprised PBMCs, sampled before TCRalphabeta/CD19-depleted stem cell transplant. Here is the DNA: TGTGCCAGTAGTTGGGGAAGTTTCGCTGAAGCTTTCTTT. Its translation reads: CASSWGSFAEAFF.